These T cell receptor beta chains were read from a single sample in a study of siplizumab effects on memory and regulatory T cells. The data were produced by immunoSEQ multiplex PCR, yet TCRdb's version contains in-frame clones alone and is incomplete. The sample records 90,000 to 120,000 clones, about 90% being singletons. The specimen was Tregs sorted from blood. The receptor set was obtained from a human donor in good health. CDR3s include the opening cysteine and the closing phenylalanine or tryptophan. Fields, in order: clone size, V gene, J gene, D gene, CDR3 DNA, CDR3 protein. A D gene is named only where the DNA matches it firmly. Where a row states a size, it is once, few, many or the class of an expanded clone; other rows omit it.

few,TRBV10-1,TRBJ1-1,-,TGCGCCAGCAGTCCAGGGTCGGGTGAAGCTTTCTTT,CASSPGSGEAFF
once,TRBV6-4,TRBJ1-5,-,TGTGCCAGCATTACAGGGTTCGGGAATCAGCCCCAGCATTTT,CASITGFGNQPQHF
-,TRBV6-6,TRBJ2-3,-,TGTGCCAGCAGTTGGGCTTATACGCAGTATTTT,CASSWAYTQYF
once,TRBV7-8,TRBJ1-1,-,TGTGCCAGCAGCCCGAGGGTTTTGTTTGGTGAAGCTTTCTTT,CASSPRVLFGEAFF
-,TRBV5-1,TRBJ2-7,TRBD2,TGCGCCAGCAGCTCCATTTTTGCGGGGGACGAGCAGTACTTC,CASSSIFAGDEQYF
-,TRBV7-9,TRBJ1-2,-,TGTGCCAGCAGCTTAGGGGCCCCTTGGTATGGCTACACCTTC,CASSLGAPWYGYTF
-,TRBV4-1,TRBJ2-7,TRBD2,TGCGCCAGCAGCCAAGCGGGACGAATAGCGGGACAAGCCTACGAGCAGTACTTC,CASSQAGRIAGQAYEQYF
-,TRBV28,TRBJ2-5,TRBD1,TGTGCCAGCAGTCCCTGGACAGGCCAAGAGACCCAGTACTTC,CASSPWTGQETQYF
-,TRBV7-9,TRBJ2-7,TRBD2,TGTGCCAGCAGCTTAGCAGCTAGCGGGAGGTCCTACGAGCAGTACTTC,CASSLAASGRSYEQYF
-,TRBV29-1,TRBJ2-7,TRBD2,TGCAGCGTTGATGATAGCGGGAGTAGAAGCGAGCAGTACTTC,CSVDDSGSRSEQYF
-,TRBV18,TRBJ2-7,-,TGTGCCAGCTCACCAACCGGGACGTTACCCTACGAGCAGTACTTC,CASSPTGTLPYEQYF
once,TRBV5-1,TRBJ1-2,-,TGCGCCAGCAGCCCCGGGCCGAGACTTAACTATGGCTACACCTTC,CASSPGPRLNYGYTF
few,TRBV19,TRBJ1-2,-,TGTGCCAGTAGGAAGGGCGGAAACTATGGCTACACCTTC,CASRKGGNYGYTF
-,TRBV6-6,TRBJ1-5,TRBD1,TGTGCCAGCAGTAAGGGGGCGCATAGCAATCAGCCCCAGCATTTT,CASSKGAHSNQPQHF
-,TRBV7-9,TRBJ2-7,-,TGTGCCAGCAGCTTTGTAGGTTCGGGTTACGAGCAGTACTTC,CASSFVGSGYEQYF
few,TRBV5-6,TRBJ2-2,-,TGTGCCAGCAGCTTATCCACCGGGGAGCTGTTTTTT,CASSLSTGELFF
-,TRBV5-4,TRBJ2-5,-,TGTGCCAGCAGCCTCCGCGGAGAAGAGACCCAGTACTTC,CASSLRGEETQYF
once,TRBV7-9,TRBJ1-5,-,TGTGCCAGCAGCTTATCCGGCGATCAGCCCCAGCATTTT,CASSLSGDQPQHF
few,TRBV2,TRBJ1-2,-,TGTGCCAGCAGTGTTAGTCATAACTATGGCTACACCTTC,CASSVSHNYGYTF
-,TRBV5-5,TRBJ2-3,TRBD1,TGTGCCAGCAGCTTAACAGGGGCCCAAGATACGCAGTATTTT,CASSLTGAQDTQYF
-,TRBV10-1,TRBJ2-3,-,TGCGCCACCTCGGCGGACGCCGGGGGAGCGCAGTATTTT,CATSADAGGAQYF
-,TRBV28,TRBJ1-1,-,TGTGCCAGCAGTTCGGTTCTTTTAGTGGGGGAAGCTTTCTTT,CASSSVLLVGEAFF
-,TRBV6-5,TRBJ1-1,-,TGTGCCAGCAGTTACCGACTGGAGGGGAACACTGAAGCTTTCTTT,CASSYRLEGNTEAFF
-,TRBV5-1,TRBJ1-1,-,TGCGCCAGCAGCTTGGTTTCACAGGGGAACACTGAAGCTTTCTTT,CASSLVSQGNTEAFF
-,TRBV2,TRBJ2-1,-,TGTGCCAGCTCCGCAGGTTGGGGGATGGAGTTCTTC,CASSAGWGMEFF
-,TRBV27,TRBJ2-6,TRBD1,TGTGCCAGCAGTTTTTTAGGGACAGACCCCCCTGGGGCCAACGTCCTGACTTTC,CASSFLGTDPPGANVLTF
-,TRBV19,TRBJ1-2,-,TGTGCCAGTAGTGAGACCGCAGGCCCCCTATATGGCTACACCTTC,CASSETAGPLYGYTF
-,TRBV9,TRBJ2-1,-,TGTGCCAGCAGCCCCCGCGGGGAGGGGGTCAATGAGCAGTTCTTC,CASSPRGEGVNEQFF
once,TRBV23-1,TRBJ2-1,-,TGCGCCAGCAGTCTCAGGACGAACAATGAGCAGTTCTTC,CASSLRTNNEQFF
once,TRBV7-2,TRBJ2-1,TRBD2,TGTGCCAGCAGCTTAGAAGGTGGACTAGCGGGGCAAAATGAGCAGTTCTTC,CASSLEGGLAGQNEQFF
few,TRBV19,TRBJ1-1,-,TGTGCCAGTAGTATAGCGGGGGATACTGAAGCTTTCTTT,CASSIAGDTEAFF
-,TRBV7-2,TRBJ2-7,-,TGTGCCAGCAGCTTTCTTACGGACCCCTACGAGCAGTACTTC,CASSFLTDPYEQYF
-,TRBV5-6,TRBJ2-1,-,TGTGCCAGCAGCTTGGCCGGTCAGGGTTCCTACAATGAGCAGTTCTTC,CASSLAGQGSYNEQFF
-,TRBV7-3,TRBJ2-1,TRBD2,TGTGCCAGCAGCTCCGGGACTAGCGGGAGGGCCGCTGGTAATGAGCAGTTCTTC,CASSSGTSGRAAGNEQFF
-,TRBV7-9,TRBJ2-7,-,TGTGCCAGCAGCTTGTCCTGGGGTTACGAGCAGTACTTC,CASSLSWGYEQYF
-,TRBV14,TRBJ1-3,-,TGTGCCAGCAGCCGAATGGCAGGAAACACCATATATTTT,CASSRMAGNTIYF
-,TRBV7-3,TRBJ2-1,TRBD2,TGTGCCAGCAGCTCAGTAAGCGGGAGTCACAATGAGCAGTTCTTC,CASSSVSGSHNEQFF
-,TRBV5-1,TRBJ1-2,-,TGCGCCAGCAGCTTGGAAGGGGGGAGTACCTATGGCTACACCTTC,CASSLEGGSTYGYTF
-,TRBV5-4,TRBJ2-7,-,TGTGCCAGCAGCCTCGGCGGTAACTTGCCAGGGTACTACGAGCAGTACTTC,CASSLGGNLPGYYEQYF
-,TRBV6-5,TRBJ2-3,-,TGTGCCAGCAGTTACGGTGCAGGGGTTACGACAGATACGCAGTATTTT,CASSYGAGVTTDTQYF
-,TRBV25-1,TRBJ2-3,TRBD2,TGTGCCAGCAGTGACCCAGCGGGAGCCTACACAGATACGCAGTATTTT,CASSDPAGAYTDTQYF
-,TRBV28,TRBJ2-7,-,TGTGCCAGCAGGACTTACGCCTACGAGCAGTACTTC,CASRTYAYEQYF
-,TRBV5-1,TRBJ2-1,TRBD2,TGCGCCAGCAGCTTGGGACTAGCGGGAGTTAATGAGCAGTTCTTC,CASSLGLAGVNEQFF